This entry lists 7 T cell receptor beta chains sequenced from one sample in a study of T-cell reconstitution after alpha-beta-depleted transplantation in children. The authors prepared the TCRbeta library with unique molecular identifiers. TCRdb itself ran the PCR reads through MiXCR, one entry per CDR3 protein. This sample carries under 400,000 distinct CDR3 sequences, approximately 23% of them seen once, and the ten largest clones take approximately 11%. This material consisted of PBMCs, mostly from graft donor cells, taken 180 days after TCRalphabeta/CD19-depleted stem cell transplant. The receptor set was obtained from a male patient younger than 18 who had a stem cell transplant for acute lymphoblastic leukemia, so the T cells may come from the graft donor.

The chain couples TRBV27 to TRBJ2-5, with 14 positions matching TRBD2. Germline lookup yields CDR1 MNHEY and CDR2 SMNVEV (reference sequence). CDR3 size: 16 residues. Unmatched junction bases numbered 4, after V lost 3 bases and J lost 4 bases. The CDR3 loop is CASSFIGLAGGETQYF. CDR3 DNA: TGTGCCAGCAGTTTTATTGGACTAGCGGGAGGAGAGACCCAGTACTTC.

This rearrangement joins TRBV7-6 to TRBJ1-2; 8 nucleotides line up with TRBD1. The CDR3 runs 14 residues. Germline V gives CDR1 SGHVS, CDR2 FNYEAQ. J was trimmed by 3 bases and V by 5 bases; bases with no gene match: 5. CDR3 sequence (DNA): TGTGCCAGCAGCGAATACAGGGGGTACTATGGCTACACCTTC. Its translation: CASSEYRGYYGYTF.

This clonotype showed up just a few times. The chain couples TRBV5-1 to TRBJ2-3; D may be TRBD1 or TRBD2 (5 bases each). This CDR3 contains 16 residues. Germline values: CDR1 SGHRS, CDR2 YFSETQ. V was shortened by 1 base and J by 5 bases, with 17 bases between the two germline ends. The CDR3 nucleotides read TGCGCCAGCAGCTTGCGAGGTGGGGACGTGGAAGATACGCAGTATTTT. This sequence encodes CASSLRGGDVEDTQYF.

This rearrangement joins TRBV12-3 or TRBV12-4 to TRBJ1-2; TRBD1 aligns across 12 bases. The CDR3 consists of 16 residues. V shed 5 bases, J shed 4 bases, and the junction held 8 bases outside the gene matches. The CDR3 reads CASSPGTGGLGYGYTF. CDR3 nucleotides: TGTGCCAGCAGTCCTGGGACAGGGGGCCTGGGCTATGGCTACACCTTC.

This chain uses TRBV12-3 or TRBV12-4 with TRBJ2-1; maybe TRBD2 (6 bases). This CDR3 contains 21 residues. V was cut by 2 bases and J by 0 bases, with 26 bases left in between. The CDR3 here is CASSLPYRTFLAGSSYNEQFF. The CDR3 bases are TGTGCCAGCAGTTTACCTTATCGGACTTTCCTTGCGGGGAGCTCCTACAATGAGCAGTTCTTC.

Ten or more counts support this clonotype. A junction boundary mismatches the germline segment, possibly from a read error. CDR3 sequence reads: CASSLTGEETQYF. For the CDR3, the DNA is TGCGCCAGCAGCTTGACAGGGGAAGAGACCCAGTACTTC. The rearrangement joins TRBV7-9 to TRBJ2-5; 8 bases match TRBD1. Germline assignment: CDR1 SEHNR and CDR2 FQNEAQ (reference sequence). This CDR3 is 13 amino acids long.

The V call is TRBV9, the J call TRBJ2-5; 10 bases are a match to TRBD2. Germline V lookup: CDR1 SGDLS, CDR2 YYNGEE. The CDR3 is made up of 15 amino acids. The V segment lost 4 bases and the J segment 4 bases; nucleotides outside the gene matches: 7. CDR3: CASSTSSGSGETQYF. CDR3 DNA: TGTGCCAGCAGCACCTCTAGCGGGAGCGGAGAGACCCAGTACTTC.